The 14 T cell receptor beta chains listed next were all sequenced from one sample in a study of Graves' ophthalmopathy and Graves' hyperthyroidism. The authors amplified TCR beta CDR3 regions, and they did so from RNA transcripts for repertoire sequencing. Second-round multiplex PCR followed a first-round RT-PCR using HTBI primers. TCRdb reanalysed the multiplex PCR reads using MiXCR and keeps one entry per CDR3 protein. The sample contains about 400,000 distinct CDR3 sequences, 18% of which appear only once. The sample comprised peripheral blood. These receptor sequences come from a woman aged 18-35 years with Graves' ophthalmopathy.

This clonotype was picked up many times. The chain joins TRBV7-3 to TRBJ2-5; 10 nucleotides agree with TRBD2. Germline values: CDR1 SGHTA, CDR2 FQGTGA. J was trimmed by 5 bases and V by 5 bases; bases with no gene match: 14. The CDR3 totals 17 residues. CDR3 nucleotide sequence: TGTGCCAGCAGCCCTACCTCTAGCGGGAGCGGGTTGGAGACCCAGTACTTC. This codes for CASSPTSSGSGLETQYF.

This clonotype was counted at least ten times. No conserved phenylalanine or tryptophan ends this CDR3, so it is likely a read error. V is TRBV19 and J is TRBJ1-5; possible D gene TRBD1, 5 bases. Trimming left V 8 bases short and J 12 bases short, with 17 bases between. The germline gives CDR1 LNHDA, CDR2 SQIVND (reference sequence). The CDR3 is 12 residues long. The CDR3 DNA reads as TGTGCCAGTCGGGGCACCTTCATAGACCAGCATCTT. It specifies CASRGTFIDQHL.

This clonotype was seen only once. A read error may be the cause here, since a much bigger clone is one base away. Without the conserved terminal phenylalanine or tryptophan, this CDR3 likely stems from a read error. The genes are TRBV28 and TRBJ2-7; 8 nucleotides align to TRBD2. CDR1 and CDR2 (germline): MDHEN, SYDVKM. The V segment lost 7 bases and the J segment 1 base; nucleotides outside the gene matches: 12. The length of the CDR3 is 16 residues. CDR3 protein: CASNTPSGGASYEQYL. DNA for the CDR3: TGTGCCAGCAATACTCCTTCGGGGGGGGCTTCCTACGAGCAGTACCTC.

In this sample, this clonotype turned up many times. The rearrangement uses TRBV6-5 and TRBJ1-2; no clear D. Germline CDR1 and CDR2: MNHEY and SVGAGI. The CDR3 has 14 residues. Trimming removed 0 bases from V and 1 base from J, with 6 bases in between. CDR3 amino acids: CASSYSWGNYGYTF. The CDR3 region has the DNA TGTGCCAGCAGTTACTCGTGGGGTAACTATGGCTACACCTTC.

This clonotype was seen at least ten times. The chain employs TRBV28 and TRBJ1-2, with a possible D match to TRBD1 (5 bases). V lost 7 bases and J 4 bases, leaving 10 bases between the germline ends. The CDR3 is 12 residues long. Germline CDR1 is MDHEN and CDR2 is SYDVKM. In DNA form, the CDR3 reads TGTGCCAGCACAGGGAGGAGCTATGGCTACACCTTC. Its translation: CASTGRSYGYTF.

This clonotype was detected ten times or more. The chain employs TRBV20-1 and TRBJ1-1; 8 nucleotides align to TRBD1. J lost 2 bases, V lost 7 bases, and 6 bases had no gene match. The germline gives CDR1 DFQATT, CDR2 SNEGSKA (reference sequence). This CDR3 has 13 residues. CDR3 sequence reads: CSVYQGANTEAFF. The CDR3 DNA is TGCAGTGTCTATCAGGGGGCAAACACTGAAGCTTTCTTT.

This clonotype was detected only once. This chain uses TRBV6-5 with TRBJ2-7; 7 bases fit TRBD1. In germline, CDR1 is MNHEY, CDR2 SVGAGI. The trim removed 4 bases at V and 6 bases at J, leaving 12 bases unmatched. This CDR3 is 15 amino acids long. The CDR3 reads CASSLVRAAGGEQYF. The CDR3 DNA reads as TGTGCCAGCAGTTTAGTACGGGCTGCAGGGGGCGAGCAGTACTTC.

This clonotype was seen many times. Here the CDR3 reads CASSLFLGNEQYF. CDR3 sequence (DNA): TGTGCCAGCAGTTTATTTCTGGGAAACGAGCAGTACTTC. The chain is built from TRBV28 and TRBJ2-7; D is uncertain. The germline V gene has CDR1 MDHEN and CDR2 SYDVKM. The germline V and J ends were trimmed by 1 base and 5 bases, with 9 bases remaining between them. The CDR3 is made up of 13 amino acids.

This clonotype was recorded many times. This likely came from a read error, as a far larger clone is one base away. The chain is built from TRBV28 and TRBJ1-1; D gene uncertain. Trimming pared 6 bases from V and 4 bases from J, leaving 6 bases between. Looked up from germline, CDR1 is MDHEN and CDR2 is SYDVKM. The CDR3 has 11 amino acids. The CDR3 region is CASRGITEAFF. In nucleotides, the CDR3 is TGTGCCAGCAGGGGGATCACTGAAGCTTTCTTT.

There are many counts of this clonotype. The gene calls are TRBV27 and TRBJ2-2; maybe TRBD1 (7 bases). The CDR3 runs 16 residues. Germline values: CDR1 MNHEY, CDR2 SMNVEV (reference sequence). Trimming left V 5 bases short and J 6 bases short, with 19 bases between. CDR3: CASSPPTGRMSGELFF. Here the CDR3 DNA reads TGTGCCAGCAGTCCGCCGACAGGGAGGATGTCCGGGGAGCTGTTTTTT.

This clonotype came up many times. This may be a read error, as it is one base from a much larger clone. The rearrangement joins TRBV6-1 to TRBJ2-2; no clear D. CDR1 and CDR2 (germline): MNHNS, SASEGT. The CDR3 contains 13 residues. CDR3 DNA sequence: TGTGTCAGCAGCCCTACTGTCACCGGGGAGCTGTTTTTT. Amino acids: CVSSPTVTGELFF.

This clonotype was seen ten or more times. V gene TRBV7-2 combines with J gene TRBJ2-5; D is possibly TRBD1 or TRBD2 (7 bases each). CDR1 SGHTA and CDR2 FQGNSA come from the germline V gene. Trimming took off 2 bases at V and 5 bases at J, with 21 bases between the two ends. The CDR3 has 17 amino acids. CDR3 nucleotide sequence: TGTGCCAGCAGCTTAAGGGGGGGCGACAGGGCGTGGGAGACCCAGTACTTC. It is translated as CASSLRGGDRAWETQYF.

This clonotype came up a few times. The V call is TRBV4-1, the J call TRBJ1-5; D gene ambiguous. Germline CDR1 is MGHRA and CDR2 is YSYEKL. V was pared by 0 bases and J by 4 bases, with 19 bases between. The CDR3 runs to 18 residues. The CDR3 DNA reads as TGCGCCAGCAGCCAAGATATTTTAATGGGCCAGCCTAATCAGCCCCAGCATTTT. This translates into CASSQDILMGQPNQPQHF.

This clonotype has at least ten counts. The V gene is TRBV15, the J gene TRBJ1-3; tentative D call: TRBD1 (6 bases). This CDR3 is 16 amino acids long. The V and J ends lost 3 bases and 0 bases respectively, with 12 bases between them. Per the germline V gene, CDR1 is LNHNV and CDR2 is YYDKDF (reference sequence). CDR3 nucleotides: TGTGCCACCAGCAGTTTCTTAGGGGGCTCTGGAAACACCATATATTTT. Translated, it gives CATSSFLGGSGNTIYF.